This TCR beta chain was retrieved from a study of T cell clonality in common variable immunodeficiency. Germline assignment: CDR1 KGHDR and CDR2 SFDVKD. Losses at the gene ends were 2 bases for V and 0 bases for J; bases not matched to a gene: 2. The CDR3 is 16 amino acids. Study-level results: Fewer TCRbeta clones were shared among CVID subjects than controls. CVID patient heterogeneity limited repertoire-clinical complication correlations. Compared with healthy controls, CVID subjects showed increased TCRbeta clonality, mostly in about a third. Reportedly, TCR beta sequences from common variable immunodeficiency showed fewer deletions and N-nucleotide insertions.

TCRdb's table, derived via immunoSEQ multiplex PCR, lists solely in-frame clones and lacks some. The sample presents more than 35,000 clones, none singletons. This clone has at least ten counts. Its cognate antigen is unknown. The read ends 3 residues early relative to the CDR3; the germline J gene fills the gap. The sequenced material came from peripheral blood mononuclear cells. The sequence derives from a person aged 18-70 years in good health. The genes are TRBV24-1 and TRBJ2-7; 11 nucleotides agree with TRBD2. The CDR3 DNA, read in part, is TGTGCCACCAGTGATTCTACTAGCGGGAGCTCCTACGAG. This gives the protein CATSDSTSGSSYE. The whole CDR3 sequence is CATSDSTSGSSYEQYF.